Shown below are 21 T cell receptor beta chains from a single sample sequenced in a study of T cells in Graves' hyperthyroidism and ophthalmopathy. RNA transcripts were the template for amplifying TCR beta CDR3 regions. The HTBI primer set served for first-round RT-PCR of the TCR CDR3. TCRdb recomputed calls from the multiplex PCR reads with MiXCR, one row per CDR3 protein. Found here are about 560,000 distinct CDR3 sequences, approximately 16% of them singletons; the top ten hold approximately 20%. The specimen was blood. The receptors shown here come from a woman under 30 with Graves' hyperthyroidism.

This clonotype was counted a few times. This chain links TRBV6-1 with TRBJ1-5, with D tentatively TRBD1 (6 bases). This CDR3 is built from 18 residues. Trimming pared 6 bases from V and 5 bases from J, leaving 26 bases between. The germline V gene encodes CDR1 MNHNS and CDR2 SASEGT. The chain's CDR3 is CASRRGLHGQGGDQPQHF. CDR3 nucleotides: TGTGCCAGCAGGAGGGGGTTGCACGGGCAGGGCGGCGATCAGCCCCAGCATTTT.

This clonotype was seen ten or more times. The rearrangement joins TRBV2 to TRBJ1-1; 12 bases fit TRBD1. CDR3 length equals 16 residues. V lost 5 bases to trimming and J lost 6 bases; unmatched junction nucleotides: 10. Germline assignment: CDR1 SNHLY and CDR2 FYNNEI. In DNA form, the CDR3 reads TGTGCCAGCAGTTCTATCGGGACAGGGGGCTTCGCTGAAGCTTTCTTT. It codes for CASSSIGTGGFAEAFF.

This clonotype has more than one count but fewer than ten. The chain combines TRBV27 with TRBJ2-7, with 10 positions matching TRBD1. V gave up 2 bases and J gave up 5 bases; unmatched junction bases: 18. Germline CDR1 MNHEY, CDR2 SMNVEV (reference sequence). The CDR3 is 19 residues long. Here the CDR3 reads CASSLNIPTGGWRSHEQYF. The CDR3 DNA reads TGTGCCAGCAGTTTAAACATCCCGACAGGGGGCTGGAGGAGCCACGAGCAGTACTTC.

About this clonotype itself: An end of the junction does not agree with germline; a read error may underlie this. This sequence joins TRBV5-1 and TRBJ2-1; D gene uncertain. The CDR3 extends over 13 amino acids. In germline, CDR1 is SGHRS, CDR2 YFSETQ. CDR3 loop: CASSLNLVPEQFF. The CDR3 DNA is TGTGCCAGCAGCTTGAATCTAGTCCCTGAGCAGTTCTTC. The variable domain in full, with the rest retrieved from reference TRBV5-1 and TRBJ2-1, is KAGVTQTPRYLIKTRGQQVTLSCSPISGHRSVSWYQQTPGQGLQFLFEYFSETQRNKGNFPGRFSGRQFSNSRSEMNVSTLELGDSALYLCASSLNLVPEQFFGPGTRLTVL.

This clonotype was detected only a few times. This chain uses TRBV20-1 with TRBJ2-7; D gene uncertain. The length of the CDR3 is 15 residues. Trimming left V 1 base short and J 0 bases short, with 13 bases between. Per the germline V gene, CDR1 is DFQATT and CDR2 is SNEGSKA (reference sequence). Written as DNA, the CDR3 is TGCAGTGCTAGAGTGTGGCGGACGGTCTCCTACGAGCAGTACTTC. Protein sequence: CSARVWRTVSYEQYF.

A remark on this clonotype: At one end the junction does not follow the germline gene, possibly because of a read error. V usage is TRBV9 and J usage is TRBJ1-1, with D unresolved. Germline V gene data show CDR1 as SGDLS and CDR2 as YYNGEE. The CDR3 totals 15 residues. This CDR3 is CASSVGWVKSTEASF. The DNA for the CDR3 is TGTGCCAGCAGCGTAGGGTGGGTGAAGAGCACTGAAGCTTCCTTT.

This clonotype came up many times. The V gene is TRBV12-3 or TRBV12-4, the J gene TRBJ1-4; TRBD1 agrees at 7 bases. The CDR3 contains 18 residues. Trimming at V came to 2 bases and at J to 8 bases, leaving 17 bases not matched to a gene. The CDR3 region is CASSLFPKWTGGEEKLFF. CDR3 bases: TGTGCCAGCAGTTTATTTCCGAAATGGACAGGTGGGGAAGAAAAACTGTTTTTT.

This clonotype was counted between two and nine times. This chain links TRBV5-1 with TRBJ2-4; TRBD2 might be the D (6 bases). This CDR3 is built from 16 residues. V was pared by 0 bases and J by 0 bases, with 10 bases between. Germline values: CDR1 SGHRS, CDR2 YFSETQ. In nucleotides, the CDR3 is TGCGCCAGCAGCTTGGGACCGGGACTAGCCAAAAACATTCAGTACTTC. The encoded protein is CASSLGPGLAKNIQYF.

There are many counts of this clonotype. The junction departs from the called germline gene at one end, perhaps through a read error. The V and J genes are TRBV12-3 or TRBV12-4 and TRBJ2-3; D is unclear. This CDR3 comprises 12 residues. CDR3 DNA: TGTGCCAGCAGCTTAGTAACAGATACGCAGTATTTT. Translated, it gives CASSLVTDTQYF.

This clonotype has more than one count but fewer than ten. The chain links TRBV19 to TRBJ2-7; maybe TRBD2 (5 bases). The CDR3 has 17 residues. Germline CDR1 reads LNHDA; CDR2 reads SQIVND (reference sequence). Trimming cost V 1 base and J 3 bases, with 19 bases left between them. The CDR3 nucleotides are TGTGCCAGTAGTATAGTAGCGATTTCGAGTAGGATCTACGAGCAGTACTTC. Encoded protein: CASSIVAISSRIYEQYF.

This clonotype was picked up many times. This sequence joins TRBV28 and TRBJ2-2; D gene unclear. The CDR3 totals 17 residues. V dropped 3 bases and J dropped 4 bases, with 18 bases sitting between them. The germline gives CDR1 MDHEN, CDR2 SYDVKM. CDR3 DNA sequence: TGTGCCAGCAGTTTCCATGTGTTAGACGCAAGCACCGGGGAGCTGTTTTTT. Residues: CASSFHVLDASTGELFF.

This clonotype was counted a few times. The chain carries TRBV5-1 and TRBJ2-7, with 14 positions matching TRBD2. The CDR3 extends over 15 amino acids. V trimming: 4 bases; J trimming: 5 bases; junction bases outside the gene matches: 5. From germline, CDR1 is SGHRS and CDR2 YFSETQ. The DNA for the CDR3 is TGCGCCAGCAGCCCGGGACTAGCGGGAGCCCACGAGCAGTACTTC. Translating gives CASSPGLAGAHEQYF.

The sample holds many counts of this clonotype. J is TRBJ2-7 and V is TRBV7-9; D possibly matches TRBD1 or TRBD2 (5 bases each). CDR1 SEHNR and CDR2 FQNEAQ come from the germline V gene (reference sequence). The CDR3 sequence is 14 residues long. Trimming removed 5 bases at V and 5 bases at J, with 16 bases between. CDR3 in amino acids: CASSRDGALDEQYF. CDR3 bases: TGTGCCAGCAGCCGGGACGGGGCTCTCGACGAGCAGTACTTC.

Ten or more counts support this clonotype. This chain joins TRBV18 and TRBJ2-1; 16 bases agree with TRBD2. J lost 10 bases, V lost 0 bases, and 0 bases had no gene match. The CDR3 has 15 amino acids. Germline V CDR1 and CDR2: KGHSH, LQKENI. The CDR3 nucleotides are TGTGCCAGCTCACCACCGGGACTAGCGGGAGGGGAGCAGTTCTTC. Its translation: CASSPPGLAGGEQFF.

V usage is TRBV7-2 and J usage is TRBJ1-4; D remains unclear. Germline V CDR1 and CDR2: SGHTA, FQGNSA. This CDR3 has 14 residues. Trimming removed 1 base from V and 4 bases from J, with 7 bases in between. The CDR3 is CASSLGRFNEKLFF. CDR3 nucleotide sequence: TGTGCCAGCAGCTTAGGACGGTTTAATGAAAAACTGTTTTTT.

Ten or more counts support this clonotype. The CDR3 here is CSASPGIYGYTF. The CDR3 bases are TGCAGTGCTAGCCCGGGGATCTATGGCTACACCTTC. The chain combines TRBV20-1 with TRBJ1-2; the D is unclear. The germline V gene has CDR1 DFQATT and CDR2 SNEGSKA (reference sequence). The CDR3 totals 12 residues. The V end was cut by 3 bases, the J end by 4 bases, with 9 bases between.

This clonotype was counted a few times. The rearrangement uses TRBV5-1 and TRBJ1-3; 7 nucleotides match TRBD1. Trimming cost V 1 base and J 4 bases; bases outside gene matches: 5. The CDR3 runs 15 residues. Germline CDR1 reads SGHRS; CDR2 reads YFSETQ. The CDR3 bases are TGCGCCAGCAGCTTGAACAGGGGAGCCGGAAACACCATATATTTT. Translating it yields CASSLNRGAGNTIYF.

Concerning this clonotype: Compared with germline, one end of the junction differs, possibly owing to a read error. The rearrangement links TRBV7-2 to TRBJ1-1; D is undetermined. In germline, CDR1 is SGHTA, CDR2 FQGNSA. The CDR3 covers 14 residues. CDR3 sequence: CAGSPGPENTEAFF. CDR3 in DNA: TGTGCCGGCAGCCCCGGGCCAGAGAACACTGAAGCTTTCTTT.

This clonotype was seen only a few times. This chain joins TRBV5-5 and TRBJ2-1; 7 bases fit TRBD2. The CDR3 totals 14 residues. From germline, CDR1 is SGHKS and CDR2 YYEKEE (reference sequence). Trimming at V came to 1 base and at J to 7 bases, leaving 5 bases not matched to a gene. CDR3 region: CASSLMRERNEQFF. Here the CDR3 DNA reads TGTGCCAGCAGCTTGATGCGGGAGCGGAATGAGCAGTTCTTC.

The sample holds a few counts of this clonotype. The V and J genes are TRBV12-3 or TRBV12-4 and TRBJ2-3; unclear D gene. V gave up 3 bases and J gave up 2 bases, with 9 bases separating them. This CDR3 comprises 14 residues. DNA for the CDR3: TGTGCCAGCAGTTTCATTAGAGTCACAGATACGCAGTATTTT. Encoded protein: CASSFIRVTDTQYF.

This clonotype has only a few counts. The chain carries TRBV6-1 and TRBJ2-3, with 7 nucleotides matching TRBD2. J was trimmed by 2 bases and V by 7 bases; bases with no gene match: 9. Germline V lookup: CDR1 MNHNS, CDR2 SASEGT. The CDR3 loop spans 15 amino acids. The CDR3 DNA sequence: TGTGCCAGCACCCTGGCTAGCGGCCACACAGATACGCAGTATTTT. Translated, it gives CASTLASGHTDTQYF.